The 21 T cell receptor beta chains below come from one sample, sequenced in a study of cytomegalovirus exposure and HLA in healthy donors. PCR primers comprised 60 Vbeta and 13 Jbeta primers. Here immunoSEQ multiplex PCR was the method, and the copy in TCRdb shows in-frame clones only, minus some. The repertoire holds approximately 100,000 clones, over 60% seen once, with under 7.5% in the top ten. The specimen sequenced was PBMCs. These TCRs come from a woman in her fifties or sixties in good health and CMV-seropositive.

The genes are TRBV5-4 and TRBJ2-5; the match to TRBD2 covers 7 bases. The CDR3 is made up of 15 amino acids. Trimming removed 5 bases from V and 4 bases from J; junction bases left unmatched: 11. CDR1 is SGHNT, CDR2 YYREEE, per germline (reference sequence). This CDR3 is CASRSGTTSGETQYF. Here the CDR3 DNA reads TGTGCCAGCAGATCCGGGACTACCTCCGGAGAGACCCAGTACTTC.

The CDR3 loop is CAISQDRASYGYTF. CDR3 coding DNA: TGTGCCATCAGCCAGGACAGGGCCTCCTATGGCTACACCTTC. The chain recombines TRBV10-3 with TRBJ1-2; TRBD1 matches at 8 bases. V lost 6 bases, J lost 4 bases, and 7 bases stayed unmatched. The CDR3 extends over 14 amino acids. Germline loops: CDR1 ENHRY, CDR2 SYGVKD.

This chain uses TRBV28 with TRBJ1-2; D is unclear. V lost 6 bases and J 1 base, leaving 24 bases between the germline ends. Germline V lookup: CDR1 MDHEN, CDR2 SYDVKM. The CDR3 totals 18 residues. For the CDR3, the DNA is TGTGCCAGCAGAGGCCCCCGAGCGACTTCCCACTATAACTATGGCTACACCTTC. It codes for CASRGPRATSHYNYGYTF.

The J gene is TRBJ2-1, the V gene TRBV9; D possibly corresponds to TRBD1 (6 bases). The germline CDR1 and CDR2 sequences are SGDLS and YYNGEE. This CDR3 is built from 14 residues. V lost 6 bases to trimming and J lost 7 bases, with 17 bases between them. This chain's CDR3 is CASNLQGAANEQFF. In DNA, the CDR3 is TGTGCCAGCAACTTACAGGGTGCAGCGAATGAGCAGTTCTTC. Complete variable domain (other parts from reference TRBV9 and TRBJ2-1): DSGVTQTPKHLITATGQRVTLRCSPRSGDLSVYWYQQSLDQGLQFLIQYYNGEERAKGNILERFSAQQFPDLHSELNLSSLELGDSALYFCASNLQGAANEQFFGPGTRLTVL.

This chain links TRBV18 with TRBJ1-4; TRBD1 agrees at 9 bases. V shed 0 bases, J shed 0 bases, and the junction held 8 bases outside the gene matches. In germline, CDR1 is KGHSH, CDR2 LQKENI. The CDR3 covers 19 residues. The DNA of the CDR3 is TGTGCCAGCTCACCACCTGGGACAGGGCCCATCGCAACTAATGAAAAACTGTTTTTT. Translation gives CASSPPGTGPIATNEKLFF.

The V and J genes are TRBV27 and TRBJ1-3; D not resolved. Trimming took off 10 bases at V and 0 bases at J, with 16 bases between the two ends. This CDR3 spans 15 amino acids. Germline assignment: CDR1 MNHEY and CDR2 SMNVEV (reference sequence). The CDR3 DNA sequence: TGTGCCACCAGAGCGGGGTCGCCCTCTGGAAACACCATATATTTT. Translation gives CATRAGSPSGNTIYF.

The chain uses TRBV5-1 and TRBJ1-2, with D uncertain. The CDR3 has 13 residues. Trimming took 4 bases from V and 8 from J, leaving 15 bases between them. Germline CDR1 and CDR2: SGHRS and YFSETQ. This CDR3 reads CASSTGSRGGYTF. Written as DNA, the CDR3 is TGCGCCAGCAGCACCGGGAGCAGAGGGGGCTACACCTTC.

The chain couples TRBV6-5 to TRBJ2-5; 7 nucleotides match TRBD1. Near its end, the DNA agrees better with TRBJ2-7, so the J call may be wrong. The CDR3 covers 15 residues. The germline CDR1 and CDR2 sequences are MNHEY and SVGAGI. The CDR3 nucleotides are TGTGCCAGCAGATCGACAGGGTTGGTGTTGTACGAGCAGTACTTC. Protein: CASRSTGLVLYEQYF.

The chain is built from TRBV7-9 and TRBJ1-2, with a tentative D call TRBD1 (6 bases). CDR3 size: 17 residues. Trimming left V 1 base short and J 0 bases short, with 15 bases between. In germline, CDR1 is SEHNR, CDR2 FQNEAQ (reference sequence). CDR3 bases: TGTGCCAGCAGCTTAGGGGGGGGCAGGACGTCTAACTATGGCTACACCTTC. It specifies CASSLGGGRTSNYGYTF. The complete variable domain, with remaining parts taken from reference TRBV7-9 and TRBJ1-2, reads DTGVSQNPRHKITKRGQNVTFRCDPISEHNRLYWYRQTLGQGPEFLTYFQNEAQLEKSRLLSDRFSAERPKGSFSTLEIQRTEQGDSAMYLCASSLGGGRTSNYGYTFGSGTRLTVV.

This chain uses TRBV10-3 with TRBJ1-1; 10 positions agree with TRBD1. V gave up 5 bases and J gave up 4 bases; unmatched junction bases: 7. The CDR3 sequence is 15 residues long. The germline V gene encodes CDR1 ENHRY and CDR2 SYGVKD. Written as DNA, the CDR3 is TGTGCCATCAGTAGACAGGGGGCGAAGGGCACTGAAGCTTTCTTT. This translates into CAISRQGAKGTEAFF.

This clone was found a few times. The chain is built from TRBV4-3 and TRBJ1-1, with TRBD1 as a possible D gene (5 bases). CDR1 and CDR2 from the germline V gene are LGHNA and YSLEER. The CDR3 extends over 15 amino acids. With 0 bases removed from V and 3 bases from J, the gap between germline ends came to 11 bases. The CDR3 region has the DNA TGCGCCAGCAGCCAAGATCCAGGGTCGTACACTGAAGCTTTCTTT. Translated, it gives CASSQDPGSYTEAFF.

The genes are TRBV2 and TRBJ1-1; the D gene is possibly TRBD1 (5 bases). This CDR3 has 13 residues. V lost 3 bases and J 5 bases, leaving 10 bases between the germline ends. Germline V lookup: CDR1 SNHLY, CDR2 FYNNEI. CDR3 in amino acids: CASSELGGTEAFF. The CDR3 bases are TGTGCCAGCAGTGAGCTGGGGGGTACTGAAGCTTTCTTT.

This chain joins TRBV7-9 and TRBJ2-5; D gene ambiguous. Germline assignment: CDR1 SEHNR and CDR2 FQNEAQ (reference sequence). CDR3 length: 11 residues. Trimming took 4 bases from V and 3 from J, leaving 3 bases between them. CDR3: CASSSKETQYF. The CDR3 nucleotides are TGTGCCAGCAGCTCTAAAGAGACCCAGTACTTC. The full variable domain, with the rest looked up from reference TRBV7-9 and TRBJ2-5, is DTGVSQNPRHKITKRGQNVTFRCDPISEHNRLYWYRQTLGQGPEFLTYFQNEAQLEKSRLLSDRFSAERPKGSFSTLEIQRTEQGDSAMYLCASSSKETQYFGPGTRLLVL.

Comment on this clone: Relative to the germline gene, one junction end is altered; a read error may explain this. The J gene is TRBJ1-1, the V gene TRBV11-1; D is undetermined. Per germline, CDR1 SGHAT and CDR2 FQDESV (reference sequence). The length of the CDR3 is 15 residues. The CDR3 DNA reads TGTGCCAGCAGCCCGACGATCGGGATGAAAACTGAAGCTTTCTTT. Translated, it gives CASSPTIGMKTEAFF.

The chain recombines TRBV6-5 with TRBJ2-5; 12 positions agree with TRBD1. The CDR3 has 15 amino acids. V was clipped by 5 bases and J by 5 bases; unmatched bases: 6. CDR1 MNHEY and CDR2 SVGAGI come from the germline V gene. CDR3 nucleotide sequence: TGTGCCAGCAGTCCCCCGGGACAGGGGGCCGAGACCCAGTACTTC. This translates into CASSPPGQGAETQYF.

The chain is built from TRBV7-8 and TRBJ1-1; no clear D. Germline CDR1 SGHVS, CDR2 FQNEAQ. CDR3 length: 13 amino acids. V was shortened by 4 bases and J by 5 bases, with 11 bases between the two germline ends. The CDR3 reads CASSSSLGTEAFF. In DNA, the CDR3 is TGTGCCAGCAGCTCCTCTCTCGGGACTGAAGCTTTCTTT.

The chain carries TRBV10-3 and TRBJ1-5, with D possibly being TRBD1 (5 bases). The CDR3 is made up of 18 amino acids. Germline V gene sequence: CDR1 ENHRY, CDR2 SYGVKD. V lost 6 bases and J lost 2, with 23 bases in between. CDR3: CAISAATVGLYRNQPQHF. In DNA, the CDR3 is TGTGCCATCAGCGCCGCCACAGTGGGGCTATATCGCAATCAGCCCCAGCATTTT.

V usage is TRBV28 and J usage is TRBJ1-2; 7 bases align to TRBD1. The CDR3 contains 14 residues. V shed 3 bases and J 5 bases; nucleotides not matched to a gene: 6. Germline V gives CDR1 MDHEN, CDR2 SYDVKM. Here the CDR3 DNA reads TGTGCCAGCAGTTTTACAGGGGTTACATATGGCTACACCTTC. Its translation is CASSFTGVTYGYTF.

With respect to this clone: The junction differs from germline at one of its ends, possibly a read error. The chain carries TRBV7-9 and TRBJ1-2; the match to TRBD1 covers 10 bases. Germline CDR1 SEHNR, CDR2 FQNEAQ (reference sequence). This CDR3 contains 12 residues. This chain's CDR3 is CSSSPADRGLTF. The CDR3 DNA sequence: TGTTCCAGCAGCCCCGCCGACAGGGGGCTTACCTTC.

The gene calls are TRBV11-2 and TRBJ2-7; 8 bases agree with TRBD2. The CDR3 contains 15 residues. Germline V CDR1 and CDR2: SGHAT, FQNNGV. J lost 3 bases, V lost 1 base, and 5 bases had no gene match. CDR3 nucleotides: TGTGCCAGCAGCTTAGCCAGCGGGGGAATCTACGAGCAGTACTTC. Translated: CASSLASGGIYEQYF.

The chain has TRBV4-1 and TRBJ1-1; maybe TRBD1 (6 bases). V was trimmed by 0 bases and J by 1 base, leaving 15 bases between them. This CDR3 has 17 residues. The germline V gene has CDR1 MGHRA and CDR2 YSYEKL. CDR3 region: CASSQEWGQGPNTEAFF. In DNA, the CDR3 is TGCGCCAGCAGCCAAGAGTGGGGGCAGGGACCGAACACTGAAGCTTTCTTT.